These 16 T cell receptor beta chains were sequenced from one sample in a study of T-cell reconstitution after alpha-beta-depleted transplantation in children. TCRbeta library construction was performed incorporating unique molecular identifiers. MiXCR, applied by TCRdb to the PCR reads, yields one record per CDR3 protein. The repertoire holds over 90,000 distinct CDR3 sequences, with about 6.8% as singletons. Here the sequenced sample was PBMCs, taken before TCRalphabeta/CD19-depleted stem cell transplant. These receptors were collected from a boy aged 2 to 9 with acute lymphoblastic leukemia, due to receive a stem cell transplant.

This clonotype was seen ten or more times. The chain joins TRBV29-1 to TRBJ1-2; no firm D call. Germline V gives CDR1 SQVTM, CDR2 ANQGSEA. The CDR3 contains 13 residues. V dropped 5 bases and J dropped 1 base, with 11 bases sitting between them. CDR3 amino acids: CSVSGVYNYGYTF. The CDR3 nucleotides read TGCAGCGTTTCCGGGGTTTATAACTATGGCTACACCTTC.

This rearrangement joins TRBV2 to TRBJ2-1; no clear D. Trimming pared 10 bases from V and 2 bases from J, leaving 15 bases between. The germline gives CDR1 SNHLY, CDR2 FYNNEI. This CDR3 contains 14 residues. The chain's CDR3 is CATDPLGTYNEQFF. CDR3 in DNA: TGTGCCACCGACCCGCTGGGCACCTACAATGAGCAGTTCTTC.

This clonotype was counted a few times. This chain connects TRBV29-1 to TRBJ1-5; 9 bases map to TRBD1. The CDR3 covers 14 residues. In germline, CDR1 is SQVTM, CDR2 ANQGSEA. Losses at the gene ends were 3 bases for V and 4 bases for J; bases not matched to a gene: 4. The CDR3 bases are TGCAGCGTTGATAGCGGACAGGGGAATCAGCCCCAGCATTTT. It encodes CSVDSGQGNQPQHF.

This clonotype has at least ten counts. The chain combines TRBV5-6 with TRBJ1-1; 9 bases line up with TRBD1. Per the germline V gene, CDR1 is SGHDT and CDR2 is YYEEEE. The CDR3 is 15 amino acids. V trimming: 0 bases; J trimming: 8 bases; junction bases outside the gene matches: 8. The CDR3 sequence: CASSLVGQGLGEAFF. DNA of the CDR3: TGTGCCAGCAGCTTGGTGGGACAGGGCCTGGGGGAAGCTTTCTTT.

This clonotype was counted many times. The chain combines TRBV25-1 with TRBJ1-6, with TRBD1 as a possible D gene (6 bases). Between the trimmed V and J ends, which lost 5 bases and 0 bases, there was a span of 14 bases. The germline V gene encodes CDR1 MGHDK and CDR2 SYGVNS. This CDR3 comprises 17 residues. In DNA, the CDR3 is TGTGCCAGCAGTTCCTGGACAGAGAGCTCCTATAATTCACCCCTCCACTTT. It codes for CASSSWTESSYNSPLHF.

This clonotype was picked up many times. The chain employs TRBV7-2 and TRBJ1-5; D uncertain. CDR1 is SGHTA and CDR2 is FQGNSA in the germline V gene. Trimming stripped 2 bases from V and 4 bases from J, with 9 bases between. The CDR3 consists of 14 residues. CDR3 bases: TGTGCCAGCAGCTTAAGCGTTCCTAATCAGCCCCAGCATTTT. Residues: CASSLSVPNQPQHF. Complete variable domain (other parts from reference TRBV7-2 and TRBJ1-5): GAGVSQSPSNKVTEKGKDVELRCDPISGHTALYWYRQSLGQGLEFLIYFQGNSAPDKSGLPSDRFSAERTGGSVSTLTIQRTQQEDSAVYLCASSLSVPNQPQHFGDGTRLSIL.

There are many counts of this clonotype. V and J are TRBV12-3 or TRBV12-4 and TRBJ1-5; no definite D call. V lost 6 bases to trimming and J lost 2 bases, with 8 bases between them. The CDR3 spans 13 residues. In nucleotides, the CDR3 is TGTGCCAGCAGATCTTGGGGCAATCAGCCCCAGCATTTT. This codes for CASRSWGNQPQHF.

This clonotype was picked up a small number of times. V gene TRBV7-8 combines with J gene TRBJ1-6, with TRBD1 identical over 9 bases. Trimming removed 1 base from V and 6 bases from J; junction bases left unmatched: 4. This CDR3 is built from 16 residues. Per the germline V gene, CDR1 is SGHVS and CDR2 is FQNEAQ. This CDR3 reads CASSLVPGQGNSPLHF. CDR3 in DNA: TGTGCCAGCAGCTTAGTCCCGGGACAGGGTAATTCACCCCTCCACTTT.

The sample holds many counts of this clonotype. The rearrangement links TRBV6-5 to TRBJ2-3; D call uncertain. Trimming left V 4 bases short and J 3 bases short, with 8 bases between. The CDR3 sequence is 13 residues long. Per the germline V gene, CDR1 is MNHEY and CDR2 is SVGAGI. The CDR3 DNA sequence: TGTGCCAGCAGTTCGCACCAAACAGATACGCAGTATTTT. It encodes CASSSHQTDTQYF.

The chain recombines TRBV5-1 with TRBJ2-3; unclear D gene. The CDR3 contains 12 residues. Germline V CDR1 and CDR2: SGHRS, YFSETQ. V lost 1 base to trimming and J lost 6 bases, with 6 bases between them. The CDR3 DNA is TGCGCCAGCAGCTTGATGGGGGATACGCAGTATTTT. Its translation: CASSLMGDTQYF. The full variable domain, completed using reference TRBV5-1 and TRBJ2-3, is KAGVTQTPRYLIKTRGQQVTLSCSPISGHRSVSWYQQTPGQGLQFLFEYFSETQRNKGNFPGRFSGRQFSNSRSEMNVSTLELGDSALYLCASSLMGDTQYFGPGTRLTVL.

This chain connects TRBV20-1 to TRBJ2-3; maybe TRBD2 (6 bases). The CDR3 is made up of 16 amino acids. Germline lookup yields CDR1 DFQATT and CDR2 SNEGSKA (reference sequence). Trimming stripped 3 bases from V and 4 bases from J, with 20 bases between. The DNA of the CDR3 is TGCAGTGCTAGCCCCCCACAGGCGGGGCATTCAGATACGCAGTATTTT. Its protein product is CSASPPQAGHSDTQYF.

This clonotype was observed many times. Here the CDR3 DNA reads TGTGCCAGCAGCTTAGTAGGCAGCTCCTACAATGAGCAGTTCTTC. Translated: CASSLVGSSYNEQFF. This chain uses TRBV7-9 with TRBJ2-1; D call uncertain. The CDR3 totals 15 residues. The V end lost 1 base, the J end lost 0 bases, and 7 bases lay between the germline ends. The germline gives CDR1 SEHNR, CDR2 FQNEAQ (reference sequence).

This clonotype was counted many times. V is TRBV7-2 and J is TRBJ2-3; D could derive from TRBD1 or TRBD2 (5 bases each). CDR1 is SGHTA, CDR2 FQGNSA, per germline. This CDR3 is built from 16 residues. Trimming pared 0 bases from V and 3 bases from J, leaving 13 bases between. The CDR3 loop reads CASSLAPPWGTDTQYF. Here the CDR3 DNA reads TGTGCCAGCAGCTTAGCCCCTCCATGGGGGACAGATACGCAGTATTTT.

There are many counts of this clonotype. The rearrangement uses TRBV5-6 and TRBJ2-5, with 9 bases that match TRBD1. CDR3 length equals 16 residues. The trim removed 2 bases at V and 5 bases at J, leaving 10 bases unmatched. Germline CDR1 is SGHDT and CDR2 is YYEEEE. CDR3 DNA sequence: TGTGCCAGCAGCTTAACGTACAGGGGGCTTGGGGAGACCCAGTACTTC. Translation gives CASSLTYRGLGETQYF. Full variable domain (missing parts from reference TRBV5-6 and TRBJ2-5): DAGVTQSPTHLIKTRGQQVTLRCSPKSGHDTVSWYQQALGQGPQFIFQYYEEEERQRGNFPDRFSGHQFPNYSSELNVNALLLGDSALYLCASSLTYRGLGETQYFGPGTRLLVL.

This clonotype was detected only a few times. The rearrangement links TRBV20-1 to TRBJ2-1, with D possibly matching TRBD2 (7 bases). V lost 0 bases, J lost 7 bases, and 19 bases lay in between. CDR1 is DFQATT and CDR2 is SNEGSKA in the germline V gene (reference sequence). The CDR3 has 16 amino acids. The CDR3 spells CSARDPLGGEANEQFF. The CDR3 nucleotides read TGCAGTGCTAGAGATCCTTTAGGGGGGGAGGCAAATGAGCAGTTCTTC.

V usage is TRBV10-1 and J usage is TRBJ1-2, with 10 nucleotides matching TRBD1. Germline V lookup: CDR1 WNHNN, CDR2 SYGVQD (reference sequence). The CDR3 runs to 16 residues. J was trimmed by 5 bases and V by 7 bases; bases with no gene match: 13. DNA of the CDR3: TGCGCCAGCAAACTACGGACAGGGGGGCCGGGATATGGCTACACCTTC. It translates to CASKLRTGGPGYGYTF.